This is a list of T cell receptor beta chains from one sample in a study of response to subunit inactivated influenza vaccine. A single record per CDR3 protein comes from TCRdb applying MiXCR to the RT-PCR reads. The table records hundreds of thousands of distinct CDR3 sequences, about 15% of them present only once. This specimen was PBMCs from blood, taken roughly 12 days after vaccination. The receptors stem from a man aged 45 to 65 who received an inactivated influenza vaccine. Both conserved end residues are part of each CDR3. Fields, in order: V gene, J gene, D gene, clone size, CDR3 protein, CDR3 DNA. The D gene is left open where the match is weak. For some rows the clone size is stated as once, few or many, or as a class when expanded; others skip it.

>TRBV6-5|TRBJ1-1|.|.
CASSYLGTTNTEAFF
TGTGCCAGCAGTTACCTGGGGACAACGAACACTGAAGCTTTCTTT
>TRBV18|TRBJ2-7|TRBD1|few
CASSPPMGQAEQYF
TGTGCCAGCTCACCACCGATGGGACAGGCCGAGCAGTACTTC
>TRBV6-2/TRBV6-3|TRBJ2-7|.|.
CASSSAPGILGYEQYF
TGTGCCAGCAGTTCGGCCCCGGGGATCCTTGGCTACGAGCAGTACTTC
>TRBV20-1|TRBJ1-2|.|.
CSVAQGNYGYTF
TGCAGTGTGGCCCAGGGGAACTATGGCTACACCTTC
>TRBV10-3|TRBJ2-5|.|.
CATTGRQQETQYF
TGTGCCACTACAGGGCGACAACAAGAGACCCAGTACTTC
>TRBV7-9|TRBJ2-7|.|.
CASSPEGYSYSYEQYF
TGTGCCAGCAGCCCGGAGGGGTATAGCTACTCCTACGAGCAGTACTTC
>TRBV3-1|TRBJ2-1|.|few
CASSQGTTANNEQFF
TGTGCCAGCAGCCAAGGGACAACGGCAAACAATGAGCAGTTCTTC
>TRBV27|TRBJ2-7|TRBD1|.
CASSFGQAFSYEQYF
TGTGCCAGCAGTTTCGGACAGGCCTTTTCCTACGAGCAGTACTTC
>TRBV6-5|TRBJ1-1|TRBD1|few
CASSYLSGTGKAEAFF
TGTGCCAGCAGTTACCTATCCGGGACAGGGAAGGCTGAAGCTTTCTTT
>TRBV20-1|TRBJ1-5|.|few
CSASSGSDQPQHF
TGCAGTGCTAGTTCCGGCTCTGATCAGCCCCAGCATTTT
>TRBV5-1|TRBJ2-1|TRBD1|.
CASSSGPDRANEQFF
TGCGCCAGCAGCTCGGGACCGGACAGGGCGAATGAGCAGTTCTTC
>TRBV27|TRBJ2-2|.|.
CASSFRYSNTGELFF
TGTGCCAGCAGTTTCCGGTACAGTAACACCGGGGAGCTGTTTTTT
>TRBV5-1|TRBJ2-7|.|few
CASSFSDAGEQYF
TGCGCCAGCAGCTTCAGTGACGCGGGTGAGCAGTACTTC
>TRBV20-1|TRBJ2-3|TRBD2|.
CSAAPSGGVTDTQYF
TGCAGTGCTGCCCCTAGCGGGGGGGTCACAGATACGCAGTATTTT
>TRBV12-3/TRBV12-4|TRBJ2-1|TRBD2|.
CASSRAGGAYNEQFF
TGTGCCAGCAGTCGCGCGGGAGGGGCGTACAATGAGCAGTTCTTC
>TRBV28|TRBJ2-7|TRBD2|.
CASSLEIASGGYEQYF
TGTGCCAGCAGTTTAGAGATCGCTAGCGGGGGCTACGAGCAGTACTTC
>TRBV7-9|TRBJ1-4|TRBD1|many
CASRGQGDEKLFF
TGTGCCAGCAGAGGACAGGGTGATGAAAAACTGTTTTTT
>TRBV12-3/TRBV12-4|TRBJ2-1|.|.
CASSPLGGGRANEQFF
TGTGCCAGCAGCCCCTTGGGTGGGGGGCGTGCGAATGAGCAGTTCTTC
>TRBV11-2|TRBJ2-2|TRBD2|.
CASRPLAGRNTGELFF
TGTGCCAGCAGACCGCTAGCGGGACGGAACACCGGGGAGCTGTTTTTT
>TRBV5-1|TRBJ1-1|.|many
CASSLSSERTEAFF
TGCGCCAGCAGCTTGAGTTCGGAGAGAACTGAAGCTTTCTTT
>TRBV9|TRBJ2-5|.|.
CASSVEPVEVETQYF
TGTGCCAGCAGCGTAGAGCCGGTTGAGGTGGAGACCCAGTACTTC
>TRBV7-6|TRBJ2-1|TRBD1|many
CASSLQGADEQFF
TGTGCCAGCAGTTTACAGGGGGCAGATGAGCAGTTCTTC
>TRBV4-1|TRBJ1-2|.|many
CASSQGSGAGGYTF
TGCGCCAGCAGCCAAGGGTCAGGGGCTGGCGGCTACACCTTC
>TRBV6-5|TRBJ2-7|.|few
CASSYKGSSYEQYF
TGTGCCAGCAGTTACAAGGGGAGCTCCTACGAGCAGTACTTC
>TRBV7-2|TRBJ2-1|TRBD2|few
CASSLISGSYNEQFF
TGTGCCAGCAGCTTAATTAGCGGGTCCTACAATGAGCAGTTCTTC
>TRBV20-1|TRBJ2-5|.|few
CSAPQGETQYF
TGCAGTGCGCCTCAGGGGGAGACCCAGTACTTC
>TRBV12-3/TRBV12-4|TRBJ1-5|.|.
CASSHHRQEDQPQHF
TGTGCCAGCAGTCATCATCGACAGGAGGATCAGCCCCAGCATTTT
>TRBV6-5|TRBJ2-7|.|.
CASSYAPGTNYEQYF
TGTGCCAGCAGTTACGCGCCCGGGACAAACTACGAGCAGTACTTC
>TRBV3-1|TRBJ2-1|TRBD1|many
CASSPIPGQGGNEQFF
TGTGCCAGCAGCCCGATTCCGGGACAGGGAGGAAATGAGCAGTTCTTC
>TRBV20-1|TRBJ2-1|.|few
CSARDSGQMVFEQFF
TGCAGTGCTAGAGATAGCGGCCAGATGGTTTTTGAGCAGTTCTTC
>TRBV5-1|TRBJ2-5|TRBD2|.
CASGTSGRPQETQYF
TGCGCCAGCGGGACTAGCGGGAGACCCCAAGAGACCCAGTACTTC
>TRBV6-5|TRBJ2-5|TRBD1|.
CASSYFQGAGETQYF
TGTGCCAGCAGTTACTTCCAGGGGGCGGGGGAGACCCAGTACTTC
>TRBV25-1|TRBJ2-7|.|few
CASSEWSGGHEQYF
TGTGCCAGCAGTGAATGGTCGGGGGGCCACGAGCAGTACTTC